A single sample is the source of the 21 T cell receptor beta chains below, sequenced in a study of blood T cell repertoires in COVID-19. Profiled with immunoSEQ multiplex PCR; TCRdb holds only in-frame clones, not every one. The top ten hold around 4.1% of the sample, which has more than 90,000 clones, about 80% seen once. Sequencing used peripheral blood. All receptors come from a man in his sixties with acute or convalescent COVID-19.

CDR3 residues: CASSLKIRDRSTDTQYF. The CDR3, as DNA: TGCGCCAGCAGCTTGAAAATCCGGGACAGGTCCACAGATACGCAGTATTTT. This chain connects TRBV5-1 to TRBJ2-3; 8 bases agree with TRBD1. The CDR3 runs 17 residues. The trim removed 1 base at V and 2 bases at J, leaving 9 bases unmatched. Per the germline V gene, CDR1 is SGHRS and CDR2 is YFSETQ.

The chain has TRBV5-1 and TRBJ2-7; 9 bases fit TRBD1. Trimming cost V 2 bases and J 6 bases; bases outside gene matches: 0. Germline CDR1 SGHRS, CDR2 YFSETQ. There are 12 residues in the CDR3. In nucleotides, the CDR3 is TGCGCCAGCAGCTTACAGGGGGCCGAGCAGTACTTC. Its protein is CASSLQGAEQYF.

This clone was detected ten times or more. The J gene is TRBJ1-2, the V gene TRBV5-4, with D uncertain. This CDR3 is built from 15 residues. Germline V gene data show CDR1 as SGHNT and CDR2 as YYREEE (reference sequence). The V and J ends lost 5 bases and 5 bases respectively, with 19 bases between them. The CDR3 DNA reads as TGTGCCAGCAGACCTGAAGTCCTACGAGAATATGGCTACACCTTC. As protein: CASRPEVLREYGYTF.

CDR3: CASSLAGASGGSYEQYF. The CDR3 DNA reads as TGTGCCAGCAGCTTAGCGGGGGCTAGCGGGGGATCCTACGAGCAGTACTTC. The chain is built from TRBV7-2 and TRBJ2-7; 10 bases match TRBD2. The CDR3 is 17 residues long. With 0 bases clipped from V and 1 base from J, the junction kept 6 bases outside the gene matches. CDR1 and CDR2 (germline): SGHTA, FQGNSA.

As to this clone: The DNA is omitted, as the CDR3 cannot be located on it reliably, and the CDR3 follows TCRdb's listing. The chain links TRBV27 to TRBJ1-2; the table's D call, TRBD1, was not checked against the DNA. CDR1 and CDR2 (germline): MNHEY, SMNVEV (reference sequence). The CDR3 spans 14 residues, counting both ends. The CDR3 loop reads CASSTSTGAYGYTF.

The chain is built from TRBV12-5 and TRBJ1-1; a possible D gene is TRBD1 (6 bases). The CDR3 is 15 residues long. Germline CDR1 reads LGHNT; CDR2 reads FRNRAP. V was shortened by 5 bases and J by 1 base, with 14 bases between the two germline ends. The CDR3 sequence: CASGRVLGGNTEAFF. CDR3 in DNA: TGTGCTAGTGGTCGTGTACTAGGGGGGAACACTGAAGCTTTCTTT.

This sequence joins TRBV12-3 or TRBV12-4 and TRBJ1-2; D gene ambiguous. Trimming shortened V by 4 bases and J by 3 bases, and 9 bases separated the two germline ends. The CDR3 has 13 amino acids. For the CDR3, the DNA is TGTGCCAGCAGTTCCCTGAGAGACTATGGCTACACCTTC. As protein: CASSSLRDYGYTF.

This clone is a singleton in its sample. The J gene is TRBJ2-7, the V gene TRBV6-5, with a weak D call TRBD2 (6 bases). The germline V gene has CDR1 MNHEY and CDR2 SVGAGI. Trimming removed 8 bases from V and 0 bases from J, with 14 bases in between. The CDR3 is 14 amino acids. CDR3 amino acids: CASSRDFSSYEQYF. CDR3 nucleotides: TGTGCCAGCTCCCGGGACTTTAGCTCCTACGAGCAGTACTTC.

The chain uses TRBV4-3 and TRBJ2-1; TRBD2 is a possible D gene (6 bases). The germline V and J ends were trimmed by 1 base and 8 bases, with 12 bases remaining between them. Germline V gene sequence: CDR1 LGHNA, CDR2 YSLEER. The CDR3 extends over 14 amino acids. This chain's CDR3 is CASSQGLASHEQFF. In DNA form, the CDR3 reads TGCGCCAGCAGCCAAGGGCTAGCGAGCCATGAGCAGTTCTTC.

This clone was seen a single time. V is TRBV5-1 and J is TRBJ2-1; perhaps TRBD1 as D (6 bases). Germline assignment: CDR1 SGHRS and CDR2 YFSETQ. This CDR3 has 17 amino acids. Trimming removed 2 bases at V and 0 bases at J, with 15 bases between. CDR3 in DNA: TGCGCCAGCAGCTTAAGGGGCAGGGGAAGCTCCTACAATGAGCAGTTCTTC. Translating it yields CASSLRGRGSSYNEQFF.

V and J are TRBV5-8 and TRBJ2-1, with D possibly being TRBD2 (6 bases). Germline assignment: CDR1 SGHTS and CDR2 YDEGEE. V lost 4 bases to trimming and J lost 8 bases, with 7 bases between them. This CDR3 has 11 residues. As DNA, the CDR3 is TGTGCCAGCAGCCGGAGGGATGAGCAGTTCTTC. Translated: CASSRRDEQFF. Supplemented by reference TRBV5-8 and TRBJ2-1, the full variable domain reads EAGVTQSPTHLIKTRGQQATLRCSPISGHTSVYWYQQALGLGLQFLLWYDEGEERNRGNFPPRFSGRQFPNYSSELNVNALELEDSALYLCASSRRDEQFFGPGTRLTVL.

This clone was counted only a few times. The chain has TRBV6-5 and TRBJ2-6; 7 nucleotides align to TRBD1. This CDR3 spans 14 amino acids. J gave up 4 bases and V 11 bases, and 8 bases lay outside the gene matches. CDR1 is MNHEY and CDR2 is SVGAGI in the germline V gene. The CDR3 DNA follows: TGTGCCTGCACAGGGGAAAGGGGGGCCAACGTCCTGACTTTC. Protein: CACTGERGANVLTF.

J is TRBJ1-3 and V is TRBV30; a weak D match, TRBD1 (6 bases). The CDR3 has 13 residues. CDR1 GTSNPN and CDR2 SVGIG come from the germline V gene (reference sequence). V lost 5 bases to trimming and J lost 2 bases, with 10 bases between them. The DNA of the CDR3 is TGTGCCTGGGACAGGTCCCCTGGAAACACCATATATTTT. This gives the protein CAWDRSPGNTIYF.

This clone occurred once. J is TRBJ1-5 and V is TRBV12-3 or TRBV12-4; 10 bases match TRBD1. The CDR3 loop spans 13 amino acids. Germline trimming cut 7 bases from V and 5 bases from J; bases unmatched to any gene: 2. The CDR3 region has the DNA TGTGCCAGCATAGGACAGGGGGATCAGCCCCAGCATTTT. Residues: CASIGQGDQPQHF.

This chain joins TRBV3-1 (or the pseudogene TRBV3-2) and TRBJ2-1; 9 bases are shared with TRBD1. J was trimmed by 0 bases and V by 6 bases; bases with no gene match: 6. The CDR3 spans 16 residues. Germline CDR1 reads LGHDT; CDR2 reads YNNKEL (reference sequence). The CDR3, as DNA: TGTGCCAGCAGACACCGGGACAGGGACTCCTACAATGAGCAGTTCTTC. Translated: CASRHRDRDSYNEQFF.

The chain couples TRBV18 to TRBJ2-3; a weak D match, TRBD2 (6 bases). This CDR3 is built from 16 residues. Per the germline V gene, CDR1 is KGHSH and CDR2 is LQKENI. Trimming shortened V by 0 bases and J by 4 bases, and 14 bases separated the two germline ends. The CDR3 sequence: CASSPPNGGRADTQYF. The CDR3 DNA reads TGTGCCAGCTCACCACCGAACGGGGGACGTGCAGATACGCAGTATTTT.

The rearrangement uses TRBV9 and TRBJ2-5, with TRBD2 matching 12 bases. The CDR3 runs 17 residues. CDR1 SGDLS and CDR2 YYNGEE come from the germline V gene. The junction had 10 bases not matched to a gene; V was cut back by 3 bases and J by 4 bases. The CDR3 nucleotides read TGTGCCAGCAGCGAACCCTCTAGCGGGGGGGCCGGAGAGACCCAGTACTTC. Its translation: CASSEPSSGGAGETQYF.

The V gene is TRBV5-6, the J gene TRBJ2-3, with D possibly matching TRBD2 (6 bases). Between the trimmed V and J ends, which lost 0 bases and 3 bases, there was a span of 8 bases. Germline V lookup: CDR1 SGHDT, CDR2 YYEEEE. This CDR3 is built from 14 residues. In DNA, the CDR3 is TGTGCCAGCAGCTTGGCGGGAGCTACAGATACGCAGTATTTT. Amino acids: CASSLAGATDTQYF.

The chain uses TRBV10-2 and TRBJ2-2; the D is unclear. This CDR3 is built from 13 residues. Trimming cost V 3 bases and J 6 bases, with 8 bases left between them. The germline gives CDR1 WSHSY, CDR2 SAAADI. CDR3 amino acids: CASSDPSAGELFF. The CDR3 coding sequence is TGCGCCAGCAGTGATCCCAGCGCCGGGGAGCTGTTTTTT.

V and J are TRBV2 and TRBJ1-6, with D perhaps matching TRBD1 (5 bases). Germline V lookup: CDR1 SNHLY, CDR2 FYNNEI. This CDR3 has 14 amino acids. The V end lost 6 bases, the J end lost 8 bases, and 14 bases lay between the germline ends. CDR3 coding DNA: TGTGCCAGCAGGTCAGGGTCCGGCTATTCACCCCTCCACTTT. Translated: CASRSGSGYSPLHF.

This clone was detected once. The chain joins TRBV6-6 to TRBJ1-1; possibly TRBD1 for D (5 bases). The germline V gene has CDR1 MNHNY and CDR2 SVGAGI (reference sequence). This CDR3 spans 14 amino acids. The V gene lost 6 bases and the J gene lost 5 bases, with 16 bases spanning the gap. The CDR3 loop is CASSLGTAGTEAFF. The CDR3, as DNA: TGTGCCAGCAGCCTAGGGACGGCGGGGACTGAAGCTTTCTTT.